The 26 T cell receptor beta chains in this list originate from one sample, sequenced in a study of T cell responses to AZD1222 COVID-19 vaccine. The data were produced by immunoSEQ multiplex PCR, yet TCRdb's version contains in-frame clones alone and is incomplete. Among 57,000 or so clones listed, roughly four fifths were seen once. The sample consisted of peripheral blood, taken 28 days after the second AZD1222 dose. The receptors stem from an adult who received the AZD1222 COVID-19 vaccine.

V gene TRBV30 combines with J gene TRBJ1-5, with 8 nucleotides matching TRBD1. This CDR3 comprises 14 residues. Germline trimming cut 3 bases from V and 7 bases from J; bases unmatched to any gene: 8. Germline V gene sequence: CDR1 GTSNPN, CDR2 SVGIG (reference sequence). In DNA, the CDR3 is TGTGCCTGGAGGACAGGGGTGGATGGACAGCCCCAGCATTTT. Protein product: CAWRTGVDGQPQHF.

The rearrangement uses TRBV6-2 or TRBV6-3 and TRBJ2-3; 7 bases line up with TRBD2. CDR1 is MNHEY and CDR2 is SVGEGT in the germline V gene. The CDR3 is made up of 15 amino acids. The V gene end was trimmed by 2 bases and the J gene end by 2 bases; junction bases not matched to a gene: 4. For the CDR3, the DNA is TGTGCCAGCAGTTACCTTGGACTAGTCACAGATACGCAGTATTTT. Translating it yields CASSYLGLVTDTQYF.

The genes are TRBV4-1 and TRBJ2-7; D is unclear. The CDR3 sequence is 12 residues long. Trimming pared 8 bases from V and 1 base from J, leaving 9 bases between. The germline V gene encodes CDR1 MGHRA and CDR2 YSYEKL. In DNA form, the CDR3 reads TGCGCCAGCCGTGGGGATTCCTACGAGCAGTACTTC. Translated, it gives CASRGDSYEQYF.

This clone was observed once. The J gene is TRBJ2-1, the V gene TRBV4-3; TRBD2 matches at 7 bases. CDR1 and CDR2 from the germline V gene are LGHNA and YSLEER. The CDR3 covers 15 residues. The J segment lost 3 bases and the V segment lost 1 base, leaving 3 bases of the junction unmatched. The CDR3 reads CASSQALADYNEQFF. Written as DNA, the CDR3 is TGCGCCAGCAGCCAAGCCCTAGCGGACTACAATGAGCAGTTCTTC.

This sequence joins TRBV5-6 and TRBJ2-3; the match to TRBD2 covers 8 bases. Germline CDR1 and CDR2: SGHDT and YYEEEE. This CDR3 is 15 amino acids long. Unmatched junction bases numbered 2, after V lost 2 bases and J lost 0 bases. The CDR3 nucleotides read TGTGCCAGCAGCTTCCAGCGGGGGAGCACAGATACGCAGTATTTT. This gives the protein CASSFQRGSTDTQYF.

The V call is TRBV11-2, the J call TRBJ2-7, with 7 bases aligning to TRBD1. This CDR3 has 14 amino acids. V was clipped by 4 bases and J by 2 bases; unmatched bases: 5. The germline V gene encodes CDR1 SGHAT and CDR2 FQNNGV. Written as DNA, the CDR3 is TGTGCCAGCAGCTCATACAGGGGAACCTACGAGCAGTACTTC. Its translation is CASSSYRGTYEQYF.

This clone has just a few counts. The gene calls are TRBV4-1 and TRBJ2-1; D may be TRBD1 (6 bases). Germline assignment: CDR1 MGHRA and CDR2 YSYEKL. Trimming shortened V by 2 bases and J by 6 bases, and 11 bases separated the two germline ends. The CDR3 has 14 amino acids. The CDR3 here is CASSQPGQSNEQFF. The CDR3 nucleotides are TGCGCCAGCAGCCAACCGGGACAAAGCAATGAGCAGTTCTTC.

CDR3 in amino acids: CASSLARLSGNTIYF. The CDR3 region has the DNA TGTGCCAGCAGCTTGGCCAGGCTCTCCGGAAACACCATATATTTT. V usage is TRBV5-5 and J usage is TRBJ1-3; D is uncertain. Trimming pared 0 bases from V and 4 bases from J, leaving 11 bases between. The germline CDR1 and CDR2 sequences are SGHKS and YYEKEE (reference sequence). The length of the CDR3 is 15 residues. Combining the CDR3 with reference TRBV5-5 and TRBJ1-3 gives the whole variable domain DAGVTQSPTHLIKTRGQQVTLRCSPISGHKSVSWYQQVLGQGPQFIFQYYEKEERGRGNFPDRFSARQFPNYSSELNVNALLLGDSALYLCASSLARLSGNTIYFGEGSWLTVV.

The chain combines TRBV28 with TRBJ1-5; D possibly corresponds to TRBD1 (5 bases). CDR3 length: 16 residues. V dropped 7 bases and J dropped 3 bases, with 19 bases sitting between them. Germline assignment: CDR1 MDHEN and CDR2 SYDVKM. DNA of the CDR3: TGTGCCAGCACCCCTTGGGGAGGGGCGGACAATCAGCCCCAGCATTTT. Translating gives CASTPWGGADNQPQHF.

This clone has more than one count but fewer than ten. The CDR3 spells CASSLAPTPGYTF. In DNA form, the CDR3 reads TGTGCCAGCAGTTTGGCCCCAACCCCGGGCTACACCTTC. This chain uses TRBV28 with TRBJ1-2; D uncertain. Trimming took off 3 bases at V and 8 bases at J, with 13 bases between the two ends. Germline V gives CDR1 MDHEN, CDR2 SYDVKM. This CDR3 has 13 residues.

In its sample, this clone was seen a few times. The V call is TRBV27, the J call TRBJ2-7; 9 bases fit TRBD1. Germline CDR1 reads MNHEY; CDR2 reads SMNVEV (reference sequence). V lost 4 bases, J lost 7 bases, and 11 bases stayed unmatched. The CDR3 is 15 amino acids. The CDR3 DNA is TGTGCCAGCAGTTGGCGGACAGGGGTGATGGGGGAGCAGTACTTC. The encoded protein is CASSWRTGVMGEQYF.

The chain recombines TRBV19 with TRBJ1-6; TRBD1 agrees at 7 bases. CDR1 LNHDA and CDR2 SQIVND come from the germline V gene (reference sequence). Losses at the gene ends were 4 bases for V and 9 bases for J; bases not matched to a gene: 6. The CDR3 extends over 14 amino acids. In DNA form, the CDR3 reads TGTGCCAGTAGTACACAGGGGTTTGGTTCACCCCTCCACTTT. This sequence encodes CASSTQGFGSPLHF.

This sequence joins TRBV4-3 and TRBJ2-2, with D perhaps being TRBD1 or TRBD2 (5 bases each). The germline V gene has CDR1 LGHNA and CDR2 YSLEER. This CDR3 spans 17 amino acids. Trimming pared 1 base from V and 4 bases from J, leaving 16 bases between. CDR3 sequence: CASSQVLDSGSTGELFF. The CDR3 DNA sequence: TGCGCCAGCAGCCAAGTTCTCGATTCAGGGAGCACCGGGGAGCTGTTTTTT.

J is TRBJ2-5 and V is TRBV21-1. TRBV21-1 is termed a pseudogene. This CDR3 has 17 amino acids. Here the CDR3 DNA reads TGTGCCAGCAGCAAATATAGGGCTGGGACGGGGCAAGAGACCCAGTACTTC. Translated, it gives CASSKYRAGTGQETQYF.

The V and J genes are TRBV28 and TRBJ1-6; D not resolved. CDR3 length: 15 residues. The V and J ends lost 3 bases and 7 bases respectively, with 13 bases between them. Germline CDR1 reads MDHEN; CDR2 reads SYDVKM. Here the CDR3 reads CASSFNEGVNSPLHF. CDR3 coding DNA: TGTGCCAGCAGTTTTAACGAGGGTGTAAATTCACCCCTCCACTTT.

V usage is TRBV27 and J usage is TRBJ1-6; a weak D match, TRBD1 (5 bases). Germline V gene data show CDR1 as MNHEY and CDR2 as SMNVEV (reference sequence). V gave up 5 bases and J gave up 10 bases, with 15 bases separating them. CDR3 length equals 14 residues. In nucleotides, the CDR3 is TGTGCCAGCAGTCTCGAGGGACCTCGGTCACCCCTCCACTTT. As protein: CASSLEGPRSPLHF.

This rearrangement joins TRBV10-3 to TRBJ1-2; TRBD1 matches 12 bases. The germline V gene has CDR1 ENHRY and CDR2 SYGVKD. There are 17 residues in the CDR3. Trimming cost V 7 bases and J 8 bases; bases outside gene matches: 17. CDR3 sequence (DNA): TGTGCCATCAACCTAGCCGGGACAGGGGGCCGGTTAGGGGGCTACACCTTC. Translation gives CAINLAGTGGRLGGYTF.

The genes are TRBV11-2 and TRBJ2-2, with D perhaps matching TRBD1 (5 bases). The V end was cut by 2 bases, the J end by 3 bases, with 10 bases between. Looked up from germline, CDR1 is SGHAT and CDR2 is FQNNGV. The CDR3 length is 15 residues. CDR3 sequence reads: CASSLQGWDTGELFF. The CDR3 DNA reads TGTGCCAGCAGCTTACAGGGTTGGGACACCGGGGAGCTGTTTTTT.

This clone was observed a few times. The CDR3 loop reads CASSAGGGDTDTQYF. CDR3 DNA sequence: TGTGCCAGCAGCGCCGGGGGAGGGGACACAGATACGCAGTATTTT. The chain couples TRBV9 to TRBJ2-3, with TRBD2 matching over 7 bases. The CDR3 is made up of 15 amino acids. With 3 bases clipped from V and 2 bases from J, the junction kept 6 bases outside the gene matches. The germline V gene encodes CDR1 SGDLS and CDR2 YYNGEE.

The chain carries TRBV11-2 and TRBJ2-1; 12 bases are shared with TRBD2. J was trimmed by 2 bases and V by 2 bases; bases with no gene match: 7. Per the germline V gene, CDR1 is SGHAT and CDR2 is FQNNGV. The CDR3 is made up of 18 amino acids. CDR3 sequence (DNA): TGTGCCAGCAGCTTAAACCCAACTAGCGGGAGGCCCTACAATGAGCAGTTCTTC. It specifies CASSLNPTSGRPYNEQFF.

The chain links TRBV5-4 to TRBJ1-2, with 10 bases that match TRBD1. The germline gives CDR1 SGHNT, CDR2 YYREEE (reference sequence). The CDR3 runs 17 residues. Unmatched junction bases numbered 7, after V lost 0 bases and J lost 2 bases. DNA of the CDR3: TGTGCCAGCAGCTTGGAAACGGACAGGGGGTTGAACTATGGCTACACCTTC. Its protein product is CASSLETDRGLNYGYTF.

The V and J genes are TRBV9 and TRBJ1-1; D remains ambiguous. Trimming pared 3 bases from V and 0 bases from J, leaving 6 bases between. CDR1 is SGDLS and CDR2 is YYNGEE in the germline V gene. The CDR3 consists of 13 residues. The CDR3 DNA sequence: TGTGCCAGCAGCGCCGGATTGAACACTGAAGCTTTCTTT. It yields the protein CASSAGLNTEAFF. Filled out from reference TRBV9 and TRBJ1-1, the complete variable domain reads DSGVTQTPKHLITATGQRVTLRCSPRSGDLSVYWYQQSLDQGLQFLIQYYNGEERAKGNILERFSAQQFPDLHSELNLSSLELGDSALYFCASSAGLNTEAFFGQGTRLTVV.

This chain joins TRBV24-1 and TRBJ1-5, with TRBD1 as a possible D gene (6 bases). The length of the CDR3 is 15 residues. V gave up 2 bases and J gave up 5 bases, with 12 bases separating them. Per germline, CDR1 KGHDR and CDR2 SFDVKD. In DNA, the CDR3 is TGTGCCACCAGTGATTCAACAGGGTCATATCAGCCCCAGCATTTT. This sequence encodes CATSDSTGSYQPQHF.

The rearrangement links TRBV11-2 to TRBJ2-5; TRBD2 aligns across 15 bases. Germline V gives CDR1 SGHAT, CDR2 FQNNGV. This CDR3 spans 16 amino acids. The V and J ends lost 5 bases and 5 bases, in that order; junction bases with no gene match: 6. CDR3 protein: CASSRSGTSGRETQYF. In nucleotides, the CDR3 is TGTGCCAGCAGCCGCTCCGGGACTAGCGGGAGGGAGACCCAGTACTTC.

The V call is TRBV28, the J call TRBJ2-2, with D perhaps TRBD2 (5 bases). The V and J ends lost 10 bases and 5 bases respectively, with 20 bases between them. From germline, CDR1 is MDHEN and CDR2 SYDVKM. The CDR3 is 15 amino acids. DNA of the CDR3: TGTGCCACCCAGCGCCGCCGTAGAGGGACCGGGGAGCTGTTTTTT. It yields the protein CATQRRRRGTGELFF.

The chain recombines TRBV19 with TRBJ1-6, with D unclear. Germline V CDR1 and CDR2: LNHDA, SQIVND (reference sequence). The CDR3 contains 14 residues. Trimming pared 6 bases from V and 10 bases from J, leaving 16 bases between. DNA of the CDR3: TGTGCCAGTAGGGAGATCACTCTGGACTCACCCCTCCACTTT. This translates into CASREITLDSPLHF.